What follows are 7 T cell receptor beta chains derived from one specimen sequenced in a study of CD8 T cells in Susac syndrome. Random hexamers primed reverse transcription of about 0.5 to 1 ug RNA. TCRdb reprocessed the immunoSEQ multiplex PCR reads with MiXCR, giving one entry per CDR3 protein. The sample includes some 450,000 distinct CDR3 sequences, more than 70% seen only once; the top ten take under 0.15%. Sample: CD8+ T cells from PBMCs. The origin of the receptors is a human donor with multiple sclerosis.

This clonotype was recorded once. DNA of the CDR3: TGTGCCAGCAGCCAAGATACGCGGCGGGAGGGCCGTTGGGAGACCCAGTACTTC. It is translated as CASSQDTRREGRWETQYF. The V call is TRBV3-1, the J call TRBJ2-5; 9 nucleotides match TRBD2. Germline V CDR1 and CDR2: LGHDT, YNNKEL (reference sequence). After removal of 0 bases from V and 5 bases from J, the junction contained 13 bases not matched to a gene. The CDR3 totals 18 residues.

This clonotype showed up just once. The chain employs TRBV4-1 and TRBJ1-1; 7 bases are shared with TRBD1. The CDR3 loop spans 14 amino acids. CDR1 and CDR2 (germline): MGHRA, YSYEKL. After removal of 2 bases from V and 8 bases from J, the junction contained 8 bases not matched to a gene. CDR3 coding DNA: TGCGCCAGCAGCCAAAAAGGGACAGCCCAAGAAGCTTTCTTT. Encoded protein: CASSQKGTAQEAFF.

The chain joins TRBV4-1 to TRBJ2-2; D uncertain. CDR3 length: 14 amino acids. Germline CDR1 and CDR2: MGHRA and YSYEKL. The V gene lost 3 bases and the J gene lost 3 bases, with 8 bases spanning the gap. The CDR3 bases are TGCGCCAGCAGCCAGGGTGCGGACACCGGGGAGCTGTTTTTT. Translated: CASSQGADTGELFF.

V is TRBV5-8 and J is TRBJ1-1; D might be TRBD1 (5 bases). Germline CDR1 reads SGHTS; CDR2 reads YDEGEE. The CDR3 extends over 14 amino acids. Trimming cost V 0 bases and J 7 bases, with 13 bases left between them. The CDR3 sequence: CASSLVFRTNEAFF. CDR3 DNA sequence: TGTGCCAGCAGCTTGGTATTTAGGACAAATGAAGCTTTCTTT.

This CDR3 is CASSLVDDNTEAFF. DNA for the CDR3: TGTGCCAGCAGCTTAGTCGACGACAACACTGAAGCTTTCTTT. The chain is built from TRBV7-9 and TRBJ1-1, with D uncertain. Looked up from germline, CDR1 is SEHNR and CDR2 is FQNEAQ (reference sequence). V was trimmed by 1 base and J by 2 bases, leaving 8 bases between them. This CDR3 has 14 amino acids.

The chain has TRBV19 and TRBJ2-6; TRBD1 agrees at 8 bases. This CDR3 spans 15 amino acids. Germline V gene sequence: CDR1 LNHDA, CDR2 SQIVND (reference sequence). Losses at the gene ends were 6 bases for V and 4 bases for J; bases not matched to a gene: 5. The CDR3 region has the DNA TGTGCCAGTAGCCAGACAGGGGTAGGGGCCAACGTCCTGACTTTC. Translating gives CASSQTGVGANVLTF.

The CDR3 loop reads CASSPGLGDLADTQYF. In nucleotides, the CDR3 is TGTGCCAGCAGCCCCGGACTAGGAGATTTAGCAGATACGCAGTATTTT. The chain carries TRBV6-1 and TRBJ2-3; 7 nucleotides align to TRBD2. V shed 6 bases, J shed 4 bases, and the junction held 13 bases outside the gene matches. The CDR3 contains 16 residues. Germline V CDR1 and CDR2: MNHNS, SASEGT.